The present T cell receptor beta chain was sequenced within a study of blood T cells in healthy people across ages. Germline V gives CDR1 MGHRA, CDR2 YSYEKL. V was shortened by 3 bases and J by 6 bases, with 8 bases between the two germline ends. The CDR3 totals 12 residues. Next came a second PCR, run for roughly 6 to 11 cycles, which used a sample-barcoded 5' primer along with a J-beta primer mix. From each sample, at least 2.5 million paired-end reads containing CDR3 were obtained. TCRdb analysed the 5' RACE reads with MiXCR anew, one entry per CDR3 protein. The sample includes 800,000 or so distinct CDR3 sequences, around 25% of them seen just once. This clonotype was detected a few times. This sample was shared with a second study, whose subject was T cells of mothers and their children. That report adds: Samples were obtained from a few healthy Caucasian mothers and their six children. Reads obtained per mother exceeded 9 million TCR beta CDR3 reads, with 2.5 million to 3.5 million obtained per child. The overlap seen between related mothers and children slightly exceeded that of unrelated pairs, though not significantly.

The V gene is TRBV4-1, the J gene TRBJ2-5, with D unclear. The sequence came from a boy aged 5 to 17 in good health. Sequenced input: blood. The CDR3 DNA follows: TGCGCCAGCAGCCATCACCCTAAGACCCAGTACTTC. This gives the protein CASSHHPKTQYF.